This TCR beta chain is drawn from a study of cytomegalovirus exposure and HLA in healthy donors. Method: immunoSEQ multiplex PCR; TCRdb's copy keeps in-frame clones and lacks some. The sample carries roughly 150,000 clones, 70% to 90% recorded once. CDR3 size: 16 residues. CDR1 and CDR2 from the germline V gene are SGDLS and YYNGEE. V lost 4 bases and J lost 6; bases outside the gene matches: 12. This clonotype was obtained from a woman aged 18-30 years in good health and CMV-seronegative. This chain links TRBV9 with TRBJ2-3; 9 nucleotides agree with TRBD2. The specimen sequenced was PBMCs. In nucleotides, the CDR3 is TGTGCCAGCAGCATCTTTGGGGCGGGAGGGAAGGATACGCAGTATTTT. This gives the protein CASSIFGAGGKDTQYF.